This is a list of T cell receptor beta chains from one sample in a study of OX40 agonist ivuxolimab in advanced cancers. The table came from immunoSEQ multiplex PCR; TCRdb's copy has only in-frame clones and leaves some out. This table has about 45,000 clones, 70% to 90% appearing once. The sample consisted of CD4+ or CD8+ T cells sorted from blood, taken in a trial of the OX40 agonist ivuxolimab. The receptors here all came from an adult with an advanced solid tumor such as melanoma, head and neck, liver or kidney cancer. CDR3s include the opening cysteine and the closing phenylalanine or tryptophan. D genes are given only for firm matches. A clone size is listed for some rows: how often the clone was seen (once, few, many), or a class if it is expanded.

TRBD2	TRBJ2-1	.	TRBV7-9	TGTGCCAGCACCTCTAGCGGGAGAGAGTGGGAGCAGTTCTTC	CASTSSGREWEQFF
TRBD1	TRBJ1-2	.	TRBV29-1	TGCAGCGGGACAGGGGGGACGCTTGGCTATGGCTACACCTTC	CSGTGGTLGYGYTF
.	TRBJ1-2	once	TRBV4-1	TGCGCCAGCAGCCCACGAGGGAACAGGGAGCACGGCTACACCTTC	CASSPRGNREHGYTF
.	TRBJ2-7	.	TRBV4-1	TGCGCCAGCAGCCAAGGACAGACCTACGAGCAGTACTTC	CASSQGQTYEQYF
.	TRBJ1-1	.	TRBV29-1	TGCAGCGGTCGACGGTTGGGCACTGAAGCTTTCTTT	CSGRRLGTEAFF
.	TRBJ2-1	.	TRBV9	TGTGCCAGCAGCGAGGCCACGACCCCGCAAGGTGAGCAGTTCTTC	CASSEATTPQGEQFF
.	TRBJ2-2	.	TRBV5-6	TGTGCCAGCAGCTTGGGTTACACCGGGGAGCTGTTTTTT	CASSLGYTGELFF
.	TRBJ1-1	.	TRBV9	TGTGCCAGCAGCGTATCAGGGAACACTGAAGCTTTCTTT	CASSVSGNTEAFF
TRBD2	TRBJ2-7	once	TRBV19	TGTGCCAGTAGTATAGAACTAGCGCTCTCCTACGAGCAGTACTTC	CASSIELALSYEQYF
TRBD2	TRBJ2-2	.	TRBV11-2	TGTGCCAGCAGCTTAATCGGGACTAGCTTCAACGGGGAGCTGTTTTTT	CASSLIGTSFNGELFF
TRBD1	TRBJ1-5	.	TRBV15	TGTGCCACAGCCATGGACAGGGCCCAGCCCCAGCATTTT	CATAMDRAQPQHF
.	TRBJ1-1	.	TRBV4-1	TGCGCCAGCAGCCGGAACGACAGACCGAACACTGAAGCTTTCTTT	CASSRNDRPNTEAFF
.	TRBJ1-2	.	TRBV9	TGTGCCAGCAGCGACCAATATCGTGGCTACACCTTC	CASSDQYRGYTF
.	TRBJ1-2	.	TRBV30	TGTGCCTGGACAGGGGAGAACTATGGCTACACCTTC	CAWTGENYGYTF
.	TRBJ2-5	.	TRBV14	TGTGCCAGCAGCCAAGATATAACAACAGGCCCCCGGTACTTC	CASSQDITTGPRYF
.	TRBJ2-7	.	TRBV13	TGTGCCAGCAGTTTCGGAGACATAGAGCAGTACTTC	CASSFGDIEQYF
.	TRBJ2-7	.	TRBV28	TGTGCCAGCAGTCCTGGGCCCTCCTACGAGCAGTACTTC	CASSPGPSYEQYF
.	TRBJ1-2	.	TRBV5-1	TGCGCCAGCAGCCTAAGGGTCTCTTCGGGCTACACCTTC	CASSLRVSSGYTF
.	TRBJ2-7	.	TRBV30	TGTGCCTGGAGTCCTCCCGGGTATTGGGAGCAGTACTTC	CAWSPPGYWEQYF
TRBD2	TRBJ2-1	.	TRBV18	TGTGCCAGCTCACCTAGCGGGGGGAAAGGGGCCTACAATGAGCAGTTCTTC	CASSPSGGKGAYNEQFF
.	TRBJ1-1	.	TRBV6-1	TGTGCCAGCTCAAGTGGAACCGTTGAAGCTTTCTTT	CASSSGTVEAFF
.	TRBJ1-3	.	TRBV7-9	TGTGCCAGCAGCTACTCGTTTGGTGGCCCCGTTGGAAACACCATATATTTT	CASSYSFGGPVGNTIYF
.	TRBJ2-7	.	TRBV27	TGTGCCAGCAGTCCGAGCCGGACAGCTGAGCAGTACTTC	CASSPSRTAEQYF
.	TRBJ2-1	.	TRBV11-3	TGTGCCAGCAGCTCCGACGAATGGAGCTCGCATGAGCAGTTCTTC	CASSSDEWSSHEQFF
.	TRBJ2-7	.	TRBV7-9	TGTGCCAGCAGCTTAGCTTCTGCACTTCCCTACGAGCAGTACTTC	CASSLASALPYEQYF
TRBD1	TRBJ1-4	.	TRBV5-1	TGCGCCAGCAGCGAGTCCGGGACAGGGTACGAAAAACTGTTTTTT	CASSESGTGYEKLFF
.	TRBJ2-3	.	TRBV29-1	TGCAGCGTTGAAGATAGAGGACCGACGGGCACGCAGTATTTT	CSVEDRGPTGTQYF
.	TRBJ2-1	once	TRBV6-5	TGTGCCAGCAGTTATGGGAATCCTCTCTACAATGAGCAGTTCTTC	CASSYGNPLYNEQFF
.	TRBJ1-3	.	TRBV7-8	TGTGCCAGCAGCCCCTATGGCTCTGGAAACACCATATATTTT	CASSPYGSGNTIYF
TRBD1	TRBJ2-7	.	TRBV18	TGTGCCAGCTCACCCGGGACAGTTTCCTACGAGCAGTACTTC	CASSPGTVSYEQYF
.	TRBJ2-2	.	TRBV5-6	TGTGCCAGCAGCTCTCGGGGGCCCAATATCGGGGAGCTGTTTTTT	CASSSRGPNIGELFF
.	TRBJ2-2	.	TRBV11-3	TGTGCCAGCAGCTACGCAGAGAATTCAAACACCGGGGAGCTGTTTTTT	CASSYAENSNTGELFF